Following are 27 T cell receptor beta chains from one sample sequenced in a study of Ad26.COV2.S vaccination and SARS-CoV-2 variants. Indicated treatment: about 20 received Ad26.COV2.S at low or high dose, single or two shots; about 5 received placebo; per-sample allocation not given. Following the first vaccine or placebo injection, samples were taken on day 63. Clones were read by immunoSEQ multiplex PCR, and TCRdb kept only the in-frame ones, dropping some. The sample yields 500,000 or so clones, 80% to 90% seen once. Sample: peripheral blood, taken in a trial of Ad26.COV2.S vaccine versus placebo. The receptors originated from a person aged 18 to 65 who received the Ad26.COV2.S COVID-19 vaccine or a placebo.

This sequence joins TRBV21-1 and TRBJ1-1; TRBD1, the table's D call, lacks a check against the DNA. TRBV21-1 is classified as a pseudogene. The CDR3 spans 17 residues. In DNA form, the CDR3 reads TGTGCCAGCAGCATTACAGGGGGCCTCGAGCGGAACACTGAAGCTTTCTTT. As protein: CASSITGGLERNTEAFF.

This clone was detected a few times. V and J are TRBV19 and TRBJ2-7; TRBD1 is a possible D gene (5 bases). The CDR3 is made up of 15 amino acids. Per the germline V gene, CDR1 is LNHDA and CDR2 is SQIVND (reference sequence). The V and J ends lost 3 bases and 2 bases respectively, with 14 bases between them. For the CDR3, the DNA is TGTGCCAGTAGTATTGCCCTATTCAGGGCCTACGAGCAGTACTTC. Its translation is CASSIALFRAYEQYF.

The chain couples TRBV19 to TRBJ2-1; 7 nucleotides match TRBD1. The CDR3 has 13 residues. The V and J ends lost 3 bases and 9 bases, in that order; junction bases with no gene match: 5. CDR1 LNHDA and CDR2 SQIVND come from the germline V gene (reference sequence). CDR3 residues: CASSMGAGGEQFF. As DNA, the CDR3 is TGTGCCAGTAGTATGGGGGCAGGGGGTGAGCAGTTCTTC.

Only one count was recorded for this clone. V usage is TRBV10-1 and J usage is TRBJ1-1, with a possible D match to TRBD1 (5 bases). Trimming took off 6 bases at V and 7 bases at J, with 15 bases between the two ends. Germline CDR1 and CDR2: WNHNN and SYGVQD (reference sequence). This CDR3 is 13 amino acids long. For the CDR3, the DNA is TGCGCCAGCAGGAGGGAAGGGGTTTATGAAGCTTTCTTT. It specifies CASRREGVYEAFF.

The V and J genes are TRBV7-9 and TRBJ1-4; D perhaps matches TRBD1 (5 bases). Per germline, CDR1 SEHNR and CDR2 FQNEAQ (reference sequence). This CDR3 contains 15 residues. Trimming removed 1 base at V and 7 bases at J, with 13 bases between. The CDR3 loop reads CASSLGGTRGEKLFF. CDR3 nucleotides: TGTGCCAGCAGCTTAGGAGGGACGAGGGGTGAAAAACTGTTTTTT.

This rearrangement joins TRBV28 to TRBJ1-3; unclear D gene. Between the trimmed V and J ends, which lost 5 bases and 4 bases, there was a span of 12 bases. This CDR3 comprises 14 residues. Germline lookup yields CDR1 MDHEN and CDR2 SYDVKM. The CDR3, as DNA: TGTGCCAGCAGTATTAAAAGGCTCGGAAACACCATATATTTT. Translation gives CASSIKRLGNTIYF.

V is TRBV9 and J is TRBJ2-3; 8 nucleotides align to TRBD2. Trimming cost V 1 base and J 3 bases; bases outside gene matches: 4. Germline values: CDR1 SGDLS, CDR2 YYNGEE. The CDR3 length is 15 residues. CDR3 nucleotide sequence: TGTGCCAGCAGCGTATTAAGCGGGGGAACAGATACGCAGTATTTT. This sequence encodes CASSVLSGGTDTQYF.

The V and J genes are TRBV4-3 and TRBJ1-5, with D possibly being TRBD1 (5 bases). The CDR3 consists of 17 residues. CDR1 is LGHNA, CDR2 YSLEER, per germline. Trimming removed 0 bases at V and 4 bases at J, with 16 bases between. The CDR3 reads CASSQDIRDGRNQPQHF. CDR3 sequence (DNA): TGCGCCAGCAGCCAAGATATACGGGACGGGAGAAATCAGCCCCAGCATTTT.

This chain connects TRBV4-2 to TRBJ2-3; tentative D call: TRBD2 (5 bases). V lost 0 bases, J lost 2 bases, and 15 bases lay in between. The germline V gene has CDR1 LGHNA and CDR2 YNFKEQ. The CDR3 loop spans 17 amino acids. CDR3: CASSQDLSGVTTDTQYF. The CDR3 DNA follows: TGTGCCAGCAGCCAAGATTTGAGCGGAGTTACCACAGATACGCAGTATTTT.

The CDR3, as DNA: TGTGCCAGCAGCTTGGTGGAGTACCAAGAGACCCAGTACTTC. Residues: CASSLVEYQETQYF. The chain recombines TRBV5-5 with TRBJ2-5; no clear D. Germline V lookup: CDR1 SGHKS, CDR2 YYEKEE (reference sequence). This CDR3 has 14 amino acids. V gave up 0 bases and J gave up 0 bases, with 6 bases separating them.

This chain joins TRBV9 and TRBJ2-5; no definite D call. The V gene lost 3 bases and the J gene lost 3 bases, with 6 bases spanning the gap. The CDR3 spans 12 residues. Germline-derived CDR1 and CDR2 are SGDLS and YYNGEE. DNA of the CDR3: TGTGCCAGCAGCGGGGCGAAAGAGACCCAGTACTTC. Amino acid sequence: CASSGAKETQYF.

This chain joins TRBV6-2 or TRBV6-3 and TRBJ2-5; D remains ambiguous. Trimming left V 1 base short and J 5 bases short, with 14 bases between. The CDR3 covers 15 residues. Germline CDR1 is MNHEY and CDR2 is SVGEGT. CDR3 nucleotide sequence: TGTGCCAGCAGTTACTTGGGCAGCCGTGGGGAGACCCAGTACTTC. Its translation: CASSYLGSRGETQYF.

This chain links TRBV7-9 with TRBJ2-3; 7 bases agree with TRBD2. Trimming at V came to 0 bases and at J to 4 bases, leaving 7 bases not matched to a gene. The CDR3 consists of 16 residues. Germline V CDR1 and CDR2: SEHNR, FQNEAQ (reference sequence). The CDR3 loop is CASSLALRGSSDTQYF. CDR3 coding DNA: TGTGCCAGCAGCTTAGCGTTGCGCGGGAGTTCAGATACGCAGTATTTT. The variable domain in full, with the rest retrieved from reference TRBV7-9 and TRBJ2-3, is DTGVSQNPRHKITKRGQNVTFRCDPISEHNRLYWYRQTLGQGPEFLTYFQNEAQLEKSRLLSDRFSAERPKGSFSTLEIQRTEQGDSAMYLCASSLALRGSSDTQYFGPGTRLTVL.

The J gene is TRBJ1-5, the V gene TRBV6-1; D is ambiguous. This CDR3 comprises 13 residues. Looked up from germline, CDR1 is MNHNS and CDR2 is SASEGT. V lost 3 bases to trimming and J lost 6 bases, with 9 bases between them. The CDR3 DNA reads as TGTGCCAGCAGTGATGTAACACCTCAGCCCCAGCATTTT. Its translation: CASSDVTPQPQHF.

As regards this clone: The sample contains more than one DNA sequence encoding this CDR3. V is TRBV18 and J is TRBJ1-1; D is perhaps TRBD1 (6 bases). In germline, CDR1 is KGHSH, CDR2 LQKENI. Trimming took off 3 bases at V and 3 bases at J, with 14 bases between the two ends. This CDR3 is built from 15 residues. The CDR3 sequence: CASSPQQGGDTEAFF. Written as DNA, the CDR3 is TGTGCCAGCTCACCCCAACAGGGTGGGGACACTGAAGCTTTCTTT.

This clone was seen a few times. The chain is built from TRBV5-1 and TRBJ2-1, with D uncertain. Germline V gene data show CDR1 as SGHRS and CDR2 as YFSETQ. This CDR3 has 13 residues. Trimming took off 6 bases at V and 6 bases at J, with 13 bases between the two ends. Here the CDR3 DNA reads TGCGCCAGCAATGTCGGCTATACCAATGAGCAGTTCTTC. Translation gives CASNVGYTNEQFF.

V is TRBV12-5 and J is TRBJ2-5; weak D call: TRBD2 (6 bases). CDR1 and CDR2 (germline): LGHNT, FRNRAP. The CDR3 sequence is 16 residues long. Deletions cut 2 bases from V and 5 bases from J, with 18 bases between. The CDR3 nucleotides are TGTGCTAGTGGTTTGTATGTGCCGGGAGTCGGGGAGACCCAGTACTTC. Its protein is CASGLYVPGVGETQYF.

The chain has TRBV7-9 and TRBJ2-5; D is uncertain. Between the trimmed V and J ends, which lost 5 bases and 0 bases, there was a span of 10 bases. From germline, CDR1 is SEHNR and CDR2 FQNEAQ (reference sequence). The CDR3 covers 14 residues. The CDR3 DNA reads as TGTGCCAGCAGCCCCAGACACAACCAAGAGACCCAGTACTTC. Encoded protein: CASSPRHNQETQYF.

V is TRBV5-1 and J is TRBJ2-1; 10 bases map to TRBD2. Trimming took 4 bases from V and 3 from J; bases not matched to a gene: 4. Germline lookup yields CDR1 SGHRS and CDR2 YFSETQ. The CDR3 runs 15 residues. The CDR3 here is CASSVTSGIYNEQFF. The DNA for the CDR3 is TGCGCCAGCAGCGTTACTAGCGGGATCTACAATGAGCAGTTCTTC.

This clone occurred once. The gene calls are TRBV7-8 and TRBJ2-7; D gene ambiguous. V lost 1 base to trimming and J lost 2 bases, with 9 bases between them. CDR3 size: 14 residues. CDR1 is SGHVS and CDR2 is FQNEAQ in the germline V gene. CDR3 residues: CASSLELWAYEQYF. Here the CDR3 DNA reads TGTGCCAGCAGCTTAGAGTTGTGGGCCTACGAGCAGTACTTC.

The genes are TRBV7-2 and TRBJ2-2, with D uncertain. Germline assignment: CDR1 SGHTA and CDR2 FQGNSA. This CDR3 spans 13 amino acids. Trimming removed 0 bases at V and 3 bases at J, with 2 bases between. The CDR3 DNA sequence: TGTGCCAGCAGCTTAGCCGACACCGGGGAGCTGTTTTTT. It translates to CASSLADTGELFF. The full variable domain, its missing parts supplied by reference TRBV7-2 and TRBJ2-2, is GAGVSQSPSNKVTEKGKDVELRCDPISGHTALYWYRQSLGQGLEFLIYFQGNSAPDKSGLPSDRFSAERTGGSVSTLTIQRTQQEDSAVYLCASSLADTGELFFGEGSRLTVL.

On this clone itself: Other DNA sequences from this sample encode an identical CDR3 as well. The chain links TRBV3-1 (or the pseudogene TRBV3-2) to TRBJ1-5; D call uncertain. This CDR3 comprises 13 residues. Deletions cut 4 bases from V and 6 bases from J, with 10 bases between. Germline lookup yields CDR1 LGHDT and CDR2 YNNKEL (reference sequence). The CDR3 spells CASSPPGGQPQHF. The CDR3 coding sequence is TGTGCCAGCAGCCCCCCAGGAGGTCAGCCCCAGCATTTT.

V usage is TRBV5-6 and J usage is TRBJ2-5; D is possibly TRBD1 (6 bases). In germline, CDR1 is SGHDT, CDR2 YYEEEE. The CDR3 spans 17 residues. V was clipped by 4 bases and J by 2 bases, with 21 bases between them. CDR3 DNA: TGTGCCAGCAGCCAACCCCCCAGGGGTTCGGGGCAAGAGACCCAGTACTTC. Protein sequence: CASSQPPRGSGQETQYF.

The V and J genes are TRBV5-3 and TRBJ1-4; 7 positions agree with TRBD1. TRBV5-3 is assigned to the ORF class and has an uncertain function. The CDR3 is 15 residues long. V trimming: 4 bases; J trimming: 0 bases; junction bases outside the gene matches: 3. Written as DNA, the CDR3 is TGTGCCAGAAGCGTAACAGGGGCAACTAATGAAAAACTGTTTTTT. Translation: CARSVTGATNEKLFF.

This clone was counted once. The rearrangement uses TRBV19 and TRBJ1-1; the D gene is possibly TRBD1 (5 bases). CDR1 and CDR2 (germline): LNHDA, SQIVND (reference sequence). Between the trimmed V and J ends, which lost 3 bases and 0 bases, there was a span of 11 bases. The CDR3 covers 15 residues. CDR3 residues: CASSMNRGLNTEAFF. DNA for the CDR3: TGTGCCAGTAGTATGAACCGGGGCTTGAACACTGAAGCTTTCTTT. The full variable domain, its missing parts supplied by reference TRBV19 and TRBJ1-1, is DGGITQSPKYLFRKEGQNVTLSCEQNLNHDAMYWYRQDPGQGLRLIYYSQIVNDFQKGDIAEGYSVSREKKESFPLTVTSAQKNPTAFYLCASSMNRGLNTEAFFGQGTRLTVV.

The chain links TRBV11-3 to TRBJ1-4; unclear D gene. Germline CDR1 is SGHNT and CDR2 is YENEEA. The CDR3 contains 14 residues. V was trimmed by 5 bases and J by 3 bases, leaving 10 bases between them. CDR3 DNA sequence: TGTGCCAGCAGCCAAAGGTGGGCTAATGAAAAACTGTTTTTT. Protein sequence: CASSQRWANEKLFF.

The chain is built from TRBV5-1 and TRBJ1-2; no firm D call. This CDR3 is 12 amino acids long. Germline V gene lookup returns CDR1 SGHRS and CDR2 YFSETQ. Trimming took off 4 bases at V and 4 bases at J, with 8 bases between the two ends. Written as DNA, the CDR3 is TGCGCCAGCAGCCCGGACTTCTATGGCTACACCTTC. Translating gives CASSPDFYGYTF.